Below, 19 T cell receptor beta chains from the same sample are listed, as sequenced in a study of T cells in Graves' hyperthyroidism and ophthalmopathy. Researchers took RNA transcripts and amplified the TCR beta CDR3 regions from them. First-round RT-PCR of the TCR CDR3 relied on the HTBI primer set. A single record per CDR3 protein comes from TCRdb applying MiXCR to the multiplex PCR reads. The sample holds 550,000 to 800,000 distinct CDR3 sequences; roughly 17% are singletons and the top ten take around 16%. The sequenced sample was blood. The receptors stem from a man aged 50-59 years with Graves' hyperthyroidism.

The sample holds many counts of this clonotype. The genes are TRBV28 and TRBJ2-7, with 8 bases that match TRBD1. V was pared by 7 bases and J by 2 bases, with 10 bases of the junction left unmatched. Germline CDR1 reads MDHEN; CDR2 reads SYDVKM. There are 15 residues in the CDR3. The CDR3 region is CASIRLGTGPYEQYF. The DNA of the CDR3 is TGTGCCAGCATCCGGCTAGGGACAGGACCCTACGAGCAGTACTTC.

V and J are TRBV28 and TRBJ2-3, with D possibly called TRBD1 or TRBD2 (6 bases each). The CDR3 length is 17 residues. Germline loops: CDR1 MDHEN, CDR2 SYDVKM. V was trimmed by 1 base and J by 0 bases, leaving 14 bases between them. CDR3 loop: CASSLSWPGASTDTQYF. CDR3 coding DNA: TGTGCCAGCAGTTTATCTTGGCCGGGGGCGAGCACAGATACGCAGTATTTT. Together with reference TRBV28 and TRBJ2-3, the CDR3 gives the full variable domain: DVKVTQSSRYLVKRTGEKVFLECVQDMDHENMFWYRQDPGLGLRLIYFSYDVKMKEKGDIPEGYSVSREKKERFSLILESASTNQTSMYLCASSLSWPGASTDTQYFGPGTRLTVL.

This clonotype was recorded many times. This chain joins TRBV2 and TRBJ2-2; no firm D call. The CDR3 covers 13 residues. V was shortened by 6 bases and J by 4 bases, with 9 bases between the two germline ends. Germline CDR1 SNHLY, CDR2 FYNNEI. The CDR3 coding sequence is TGTGCCAGCAGGGCCACTTCCACCGGGGAGCTGTTTTTT. Translation gives CASRATSTGELFF.

The rearrangement joins TRBV11-1 to TRBJ1-5; D is unresolved. Trimming removed 3 bases from V and 13 bases from J, with 16 bases in between. The CDR3 loop spans 13 amino acids. Germline V gene sequence: CDR1 SGHAT, CDR2 FQDESV (reference sequence). CDR3 in DNA: TGTGCCAGCAGCTTGGGAAGTTTTCAGTCGCAGCATTTT. This sequence encodes CASSLGSFQSQHF.

This chain uses TRBV2 with TRBJ2-7, with 8 bases that match TRBD1. The CDR3 has 14 residues. Germline CDR1 and CDR2: SNHLY and FYNNEI. V lost 7 bases, J lost 7 bases, and 12 bases stayed unmatched. The CDR3 region has the DNA TGTGCCAGCAATGCAGGGGGCGCGGTTCGGGAGCAGTACTTC. Its protein product is CASNAGGAVREQYF.

The rearrangement links TRBV4-1 to TRBJ2-1, with 7 bases lining up with TRBD1. Germline CDR1 is MGHRA and CDR2 is YSYEKL. V dropped 1 base and J dropped 15; count of bases not matched to a gene: 6. The CDR3 consists of 12 residues. This CDR3 is CASSQGQGLGFF. The CDR3 DNA follows: TGCGCCAGCAGCCAAGGACAGGGATTAGGGTTCTTC.

This clonotype was recorded many times. The CDR3 loop reads CASSSGTGILADTQYF. CDR3 nucleotide sequence: TGCGCCAGCAGCTCCGGGACAGGGATATTGGCAGATACGCAGTATTTT. The J gene is TRBJ2-3, the V gene TRBV5-1, with 9 positions matching TRBD1. From germline, CDR1 is SGHRS and CDR2 YFSETQ. V was pared by 3 bases and J by 4 bases, with 9 bases of the junction left unmatched. The CDR3 loop spans 16 amino acids.

This clonotype has just a few counts. This rearrangement joins TRBV5-6 to TRBJ1-1; TRBD1 aligns across 7 bases. Germline V gene lookup returns CDR1 SGHDT and CDR2 YYEEEE. With 2 bases clipped from V and 1 base from J, the junction kept 5 bases outside the gene matches. This CDR3 is built from 15 residues. Written as DNA, the CDR3 is TGTGCCAGCAGCTTCCTGGACAGGACGAACACTGAAGCTTTCTTT. Amino acids: CASSFLDRTNTEAFF.

Ten or more counts support this clonotype. V is TRBV11-2 and J is TRBJ2-6; the match to TRBD1 covers 8 bases. Germline trimming cut 5 bases from V and 0 bases from J; bases unmatched to any gene: 6. CDR1 SGHAT and CDR2 FQNNGV come from the germline V gene. This CDR3 has 17 residues. As DNA, the CDR3 is TGTGCCAGCAGCAGAGACAGGGGAATCTCTGGGGCCAACGTCCTGACTTTC. Protein: CASSRDRGISGANVLTF.

This sequence joins TRBV2 and TRBJ1-2; D not resolved. In germline, CDR1 is SNHLY, CDR2 FYNNEI. V lost 2 bases and J 4 bases, leaving 11 bases between the germline ends. The CDR3 covers 14 residues. The CDR3 is CASSETPDSYGYTF. As DNA, the CDR3 is TGTGCCAGCAGTGAAACACCAGATAGCTATGGCTACACCTTC.

This clonotype has ten or more counts. V and J are TRBV5-6 and TRBJ2-5; no reliable D call. CDR3 length: 13 amino acids. V was cut by 4 bases and J by 1 base, with 8 bases left in between. The germline V gene encodes CDR1 SGHDT and CDR2 YYEEEE. The CDR3 nucleotides read TGTGCCAGCAGCCTTTGGTCCCAAGAGACCCAGTACTTC. It is translated as CASSLWSQETQYF.

This clonotype was seen many times. The chain carries TRBV12-3 or TRBV12-4 and TRBJ2-2, with D maybe TRBD2 (5 bases). V was trimmed by 3 bases and J by 4 bases, leaving 12 bases between them. This CDR3 has 15 amino acids. The CDR3 loop is CASSFVPRGTGELFF. For the CDR3, the DNA is TGTGCCAGCAGTTTCGTCCCCCGGGGCACCGGGGAGCTGTTTTTT.

This clonotype has at least ten counts. The gene calls are TRBV10-3 and TRBJ1-5; the match to TRBD1 covers 8 bases. The V gene end was trimmed by 6 bases and the J gene end by 5 bases; junction bases not matched to a gene: 6. In germline, CDR1 is ENHRY, CDR2 SYGVKD. The CDR3 loop spans 14 amino acids. The CDR3 DNA follows: TGTGCCATCAGAGGACAGGGTAGTGATCAGCCCCAGCATTTT. The encoded protein is CAIRGQGSDQPQHF.

This clonotype has more than one count but fewer than ten. Relative to the germline gene, one junction end is altered; a read error may explain this. This sequence joins TRBV3-1 and TRBJ1-4, with D unresolved. The CDR3 runs to 15 residues. CDR1 is LGHDT and CDR2 is YNNKEL in the germline V gene (reference sequence). CDR3 sequence (DNA): TGTGCCAGCAGGCAAGGAGCTGGGTCGGATGGAAAACTGTTTTTT. The encoded protein is CASRQGAGSDGKLFF. The full variable domain, with the rest looked up from reference TRBV3-1 and TRBJ1-4, is DTAVSQTPKYLVTQMGNDKSIKCEQNLGHDTMYWYKQDSKKFLKIMFSYNNKELIINETVPNRFSPKSPDKAHLNLHINSLELGDSAVYFCASRQGAGSDGKLFFGSGTQLSVL.

On this clonotype itself: A read error may be the cause here, since a much bigger clone is one base away. The conserved closing phenylalanine or tryptophan is absent in this CDR3, likely reflecting a read error. The chain is built from TRBV2 and TRBJ1-6, with D perhaps TRBD1 (5 bases). CDR3 length: 13 amino acids. With 4 bases removed from V and 6 bases from J, the gap between germline ends came to 7 bases. Germline-derived CDR1 and CDR2 are SNHLY and FYNNEI. CDR3 sequence (DNA): TGTGCCAGCAGTGCGACAGCTAATTCACCCCTCCACTCT. Encoded protein: CASSATANSPLHS.

A word on this clonotype: A much larger clone is a single base away; this may be a read error. V and J are TRBV30 and TRBJ1-1, with D unresolved. Germline CDR1 and CDR2: GTSNPN and SVGIG (reference sequence). This CDR3 has 13 amino acids. CDR3 nucleotide sequence: TGTGTCTGGAGTGTCTATGGAAACACTGAAGCTTTCTTT. It encodes CVWSVYGNTEAFF. The variable domain in full, with the rest retrieved from reference TRBV30 and TRBJ1-1, is SQTIHQWPATLVQPVGSPLSLECTVEGTSNPNLYWYRQAAGRGLQLLFYSVGIGQISSEVPQNLSASRPQDRQFILSSKKLLLSDSGFYLCVWSVYGNTEAFFGQGTRLTVV.

This clonotype was observed at least ten times. This chain links TRBV27 with TRBJ2-6; 10 bases agree with TRBD2. Unmatched junction bases numbered 4, after V lost 5 bases and J lost 0 bases. The CDR3 runs 17 residues. Per germline, CDR1 MNHEY and CDR2 SMNVEV (reference sequence). The CDR3 spells CASSRAGGFSGANVLTF. The CDR3 DNA is TGTGCCAGCAGTAGAGCGGGAGGGTTCTCTGGGGCCAACGTCCTGACTTTC.

The chain combines TRBV7-9 with TRBJ2-7, with D possibly being TRBD1 (6 bases). The V and J ends lost 3 bases and 0 bases respectively, with 15 bases between them. The CDR3 has 16 amino acids. Germline CDR1 and CDR2: SEHNR and FQNEAQ (reference sequence). The CDR3 loop is CASSLLTGSFSYEQYF. CDR3 nucleotides: TGTGCCAGCAGCTTGTTAACAGGGTCCTTCTCCTACGAGCAGTACTTC.

The chain is built from TRBV6-2 or TRBV6-3 and TRBJ1-2; 8 bases agree with TRBD1. In germline, CDR1 is MNHEY, CDR2 SVGEGT. The CDR3 has 14 residues. V dropped 6 bases and J dropped 5; count of bases not matched to a gene: 8. The CDR3 region is CASSAADRDYGYTF. CDR3 nucleotides: TGTGCCAGCAGCGCGGCGGACAGGGATTATGGCTACACCTTC.